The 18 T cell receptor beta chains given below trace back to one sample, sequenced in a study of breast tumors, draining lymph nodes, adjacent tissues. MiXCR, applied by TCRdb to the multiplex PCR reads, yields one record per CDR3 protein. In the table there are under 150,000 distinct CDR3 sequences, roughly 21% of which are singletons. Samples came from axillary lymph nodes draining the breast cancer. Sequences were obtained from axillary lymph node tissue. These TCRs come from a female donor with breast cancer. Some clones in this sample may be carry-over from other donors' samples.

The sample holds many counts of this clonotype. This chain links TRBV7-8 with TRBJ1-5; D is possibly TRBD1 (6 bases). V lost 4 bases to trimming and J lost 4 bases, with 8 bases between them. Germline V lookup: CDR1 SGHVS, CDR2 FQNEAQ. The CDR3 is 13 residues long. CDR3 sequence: CASSSQGNQPQHF. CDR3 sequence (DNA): TGTGCCAGCAGCTCCCAGGGGAATCAGCCCCAGCATTTT.

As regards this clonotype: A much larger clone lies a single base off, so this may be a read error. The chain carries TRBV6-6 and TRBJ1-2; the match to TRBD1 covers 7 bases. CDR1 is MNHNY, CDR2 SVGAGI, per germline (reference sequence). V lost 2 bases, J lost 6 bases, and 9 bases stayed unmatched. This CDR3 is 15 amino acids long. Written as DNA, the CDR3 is TGTGCCAGCAGTTACAAGGGGGCAGGGAGGGATGGCTACACCTTC. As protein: CASSYKGAGRDGYTF.

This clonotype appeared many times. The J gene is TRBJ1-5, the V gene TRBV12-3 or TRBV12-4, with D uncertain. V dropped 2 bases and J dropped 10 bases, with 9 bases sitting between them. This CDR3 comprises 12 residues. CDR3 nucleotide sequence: TGTGCCAGCAGTTTATGGTATGGACCCCAGCATTTT. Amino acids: CASSLWYGPQHF.

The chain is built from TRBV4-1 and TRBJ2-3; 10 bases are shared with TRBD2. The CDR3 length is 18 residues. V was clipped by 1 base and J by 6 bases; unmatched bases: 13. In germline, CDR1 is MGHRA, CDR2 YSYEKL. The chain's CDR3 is CASSQVSRAGGPADTQYF. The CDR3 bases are TGCGCCAGCAGCCAAGTTTCGCGAGCGGGGGGGCCTGCGGATACGCAGTATTTT.

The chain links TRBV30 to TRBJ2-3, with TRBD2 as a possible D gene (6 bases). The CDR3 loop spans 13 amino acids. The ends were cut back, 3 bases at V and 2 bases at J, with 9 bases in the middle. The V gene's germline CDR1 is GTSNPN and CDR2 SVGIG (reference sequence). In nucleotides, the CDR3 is TGTGCCTGGAGCCGGGAGTTCACAGATACGCAGTATTTT. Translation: CAWSREFTDTQYF.

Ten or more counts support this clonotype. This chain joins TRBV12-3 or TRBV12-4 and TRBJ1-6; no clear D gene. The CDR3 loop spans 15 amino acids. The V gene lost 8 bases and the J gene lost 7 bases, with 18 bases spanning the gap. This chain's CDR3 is CASARHRDRNSPLHF. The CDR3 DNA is TGTGCCAGCGCCCGGCACCGAGACCGCAATTCACCCCTCCACTTT.

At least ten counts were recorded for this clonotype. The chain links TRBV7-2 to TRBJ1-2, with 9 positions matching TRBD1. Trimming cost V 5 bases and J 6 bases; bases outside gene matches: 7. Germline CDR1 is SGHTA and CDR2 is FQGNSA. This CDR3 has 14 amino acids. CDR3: CASSLTGTGNGYTF. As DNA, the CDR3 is TGTGCCAGCAGCCTTACAGGGACAGGGAATGGCTACACCTTC.

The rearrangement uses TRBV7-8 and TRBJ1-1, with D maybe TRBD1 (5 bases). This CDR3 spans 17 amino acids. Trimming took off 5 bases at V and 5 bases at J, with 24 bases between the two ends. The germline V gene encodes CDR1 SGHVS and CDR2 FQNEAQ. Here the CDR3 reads CASSPGRPRAVGTEAFF. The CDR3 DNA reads TGTGCCAGCAGCCCCGGCCGTCCCAGGGCGGTTGGTACTGAAGCTTTCTTT.

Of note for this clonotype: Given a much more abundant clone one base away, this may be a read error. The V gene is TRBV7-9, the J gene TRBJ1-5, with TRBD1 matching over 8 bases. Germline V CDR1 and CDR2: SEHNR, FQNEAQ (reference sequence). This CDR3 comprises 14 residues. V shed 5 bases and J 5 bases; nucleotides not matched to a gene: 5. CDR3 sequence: CASSGTQGDQPQHF. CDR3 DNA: TGTGCCAGCAGCGGAACACAGGGGGATCAGCCCCAGCATTTT.

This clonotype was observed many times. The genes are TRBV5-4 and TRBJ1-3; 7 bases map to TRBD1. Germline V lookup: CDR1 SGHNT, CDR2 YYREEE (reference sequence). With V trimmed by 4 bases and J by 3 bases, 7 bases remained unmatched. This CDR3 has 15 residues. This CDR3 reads CASSKQGVSGNTIYF. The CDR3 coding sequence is TGTGCCAGCAGCAAGCAGGGGGTCAGTGGAAACACCATATATTTT. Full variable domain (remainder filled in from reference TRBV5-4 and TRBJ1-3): ETGVTQSPTHLIKTRGQQVTLRCSSQSGHNTVSWYQQALGQGPQFIFQYYREEENGRGNFPPRFSGLQFPNYSSELNVNALELDDSALYLCASSKQGVSGNTIYFGEGSWLTVV.

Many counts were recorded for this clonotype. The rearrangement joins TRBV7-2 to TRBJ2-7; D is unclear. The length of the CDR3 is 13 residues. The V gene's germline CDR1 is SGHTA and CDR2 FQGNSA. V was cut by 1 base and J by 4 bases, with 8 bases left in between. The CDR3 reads CASSLDRKYEQYF. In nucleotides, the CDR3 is TGTGCCAGCAGCTTAGATCGGAAGTACGAGCAGTACTTC.

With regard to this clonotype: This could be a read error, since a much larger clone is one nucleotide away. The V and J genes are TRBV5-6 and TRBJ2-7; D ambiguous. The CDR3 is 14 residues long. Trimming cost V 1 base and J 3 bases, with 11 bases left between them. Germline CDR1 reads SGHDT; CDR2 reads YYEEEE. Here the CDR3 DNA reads TGTGCCAGCAGCTTGTACCCTCTCAGCTACGAGCAGTACTTC. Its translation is CASSLYPLSYEQYF.

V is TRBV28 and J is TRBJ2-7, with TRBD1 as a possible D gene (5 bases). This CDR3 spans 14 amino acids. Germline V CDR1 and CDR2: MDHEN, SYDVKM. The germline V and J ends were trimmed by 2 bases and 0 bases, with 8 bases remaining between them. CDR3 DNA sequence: TGTGCCAGCAGTTTAGCAGGGAACTCCTACGAGCAGTACTTC. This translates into CASSLAGNSYEQYF.

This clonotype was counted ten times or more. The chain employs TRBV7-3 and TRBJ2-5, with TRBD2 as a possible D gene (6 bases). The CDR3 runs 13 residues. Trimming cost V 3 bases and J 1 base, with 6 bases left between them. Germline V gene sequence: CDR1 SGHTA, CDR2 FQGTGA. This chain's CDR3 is CASSFGGQETQYF. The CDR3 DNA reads TGTGCCAGCAGCTTCGGGGGCCAAGAGACCCAGTACTTC. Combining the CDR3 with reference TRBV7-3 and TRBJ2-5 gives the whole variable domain GAGVSQTPSNKVTEKGKYVELRCDPISGHTALYWYRQSLGQGPEFLIYFQGTGAADDSGLPNDRFFAVRPEGSVSTLKIQRTERGDSAVYLCASSFGGQETQYFGPGTRLLVL.

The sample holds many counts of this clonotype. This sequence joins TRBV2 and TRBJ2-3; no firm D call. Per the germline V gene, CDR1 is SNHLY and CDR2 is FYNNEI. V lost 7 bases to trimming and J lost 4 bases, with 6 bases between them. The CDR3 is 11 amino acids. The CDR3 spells CASNLADTQYF. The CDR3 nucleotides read TGTGCCAGCAATTTGGCAGATACGCAGTATTTT.

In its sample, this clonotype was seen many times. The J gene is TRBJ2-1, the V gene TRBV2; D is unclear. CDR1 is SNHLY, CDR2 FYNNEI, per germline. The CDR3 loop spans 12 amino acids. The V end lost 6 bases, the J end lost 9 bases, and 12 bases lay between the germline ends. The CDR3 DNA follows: TGTGCCAGCAGGGATTTGGATTTTGAGCAGTTCTTC. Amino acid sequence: CASRDLDFEQFF.

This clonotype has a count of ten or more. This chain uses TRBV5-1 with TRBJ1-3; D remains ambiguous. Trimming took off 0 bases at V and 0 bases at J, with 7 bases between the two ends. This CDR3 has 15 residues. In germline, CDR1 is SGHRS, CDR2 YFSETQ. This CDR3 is CASSLEGHSGNTIYF. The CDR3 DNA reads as TGCGCCAGCAGCTTGGAGGGCCACTCTGGAAACACCATATATTTT. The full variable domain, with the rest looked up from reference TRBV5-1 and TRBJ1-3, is KAGVTQTPRYLIKTRGQQVTLSCSPISGHRSVSWYQQTPGQGLQFLFEYFSETQRNKGNFPGRFSGRQFSNSRSEMNVSTLELGDSALYLCASSLEGHSGNTIYFGEGSWLTVV.

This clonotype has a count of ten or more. The CDR3 DNA reads as TGTGCCAGCAGTTTAGTACAGGGGCCTTTACCCCAGCATTTT. Translating gives CASSLVQGPLPQHF. The chain has TRBV12-3 or TRBV12-4 and TRBJ1-5; TRBD1 agrees at 7 bases. The CDR3 extends over 14 amino acids. Trimming removed 1 base from V and 10 bases from J; junction bases left unmatched: 7.